This entry features one T cell receptor (beta chain) sequence. Using immunoSEQ multiplex PCR, the repertoire was profiled, and TCRdb retains in-frame clones only, with some absent. There are under 300,000 clones in the sample; around 88% occur only once, and about 3.5% lies in the top ten. The record originates from a study of blood T cell repertoires in COVID-19. Study information: The origin of the acute and convalescent COVID-19 samples was the United States, Italy and Spain.

The length of the CDR3 is 15 residues. V was pared by 3 bases and J by 6 bases, with 11 bases of the junction left unmatched. The germline V gene has CDR1 SNHLY and CDR2 FYNNEI. Participants spanned ages about 18 to 100 years and resided in 20 to 30 US areas. Cohort assignment relied on participant-reported clinical history. This receptor was identified in a woman in her thirties or forties with acute COVID-19. The chain combines TRBV2 with TRBJ2-7, with TRBD2 identical over 7 bases. The sample comprised PBMCs or T cells enriched from blood (not recorded which). For the CDR3, the DNA is TGTGCCAGCAGTGACGGGACTAACCGATTCCTCGAGCAGTACTTC. Its translation: CASSDGTNRFLEQYF.